One and the same sample provided the 20 T cell receptor beta chains below, sequenced in a study of T cell responses to AZD1222 COVID-19 vaccine (dated by TCRdb to the early 2020s). Libraries were constructed by the immunoSEQ multiplex PCR assay. As stored in TCRdb, this immuneACCESS dataset retains in-frame rearrangements with V and J assigned. A fraction of the clones does not appear; measured against another copy, unresolved V genes explain less than half of the discrepancy, and the remainder lacks a known reason. The sample profile shows roughly 150,000 clones; around 88% of them were found once. 2% to 2.5% of the sample is in the top ten clones. The meaning of the sample's time point label: baseline before first vaccination. The source was peripheral blood, collected on day 0 of AZD1222 vaccination. The receptors shown here come from an adult in good health.

The chain joins TRBV25-1 to TRBJ1-3; D call uncertain. This CDR3 contains 14 residues. Trimming left V 6 bases short and J 0 bases short, with 9 bases between. CDR1 and CDR2 (germline): MGHDK, SYGVNS. The CDR3 DNA is TGTGCCAGCAGCCATGGGAGCTCTGGAAACACCATATATTTT. This translates into CASSHGSSGNTIYF. Filled out from reference TRBV25-1 and TRBJ1-3, the complete variable domain reads EADIYQTPRYLVIGTGKKITLECSQTMGHDKMYWYQQDPGMELHLIHYSYGVNSTEKGDLSSESTVSRIRTEHFPLTLESARPSHTSQYLCASSHGSSGNTIYFGEGSWLTVV.

This clone appeared a single time. The chain uses TRBV7-9 and TRBJ2-7, with D perhaps matching TRBD1 (7 bases). Germline CDR1 SEHNR, CDR2 FQNEAQ (reference sequence). Trimming shortened V by 5 bases and J by 0 bases, and 14 bases separated the two germline ends. The CDR3 sequence is 15 residues long. CDR3 residues: CASSPQGGRSYEQYF. The DNA of the CDR3 is TGTGCCAGCAGCCCCCAGGGGGGCCGCTCCTACGAGCAGTACTTC.

There are a few counts of this clone. The chain carries TRBV7-8 and TRBJ2-5; D is unclear. The CDR3 covers 13 residues. Trimming cost V 9 bases and J 1 base, with 12 bases left between them. Germline assignment: CDR1 SGHVS and CDR2 FQNEAQ. This CDR3 reads CASWRGPQETQYF. CDR3 in DNA: TGTGCCAGTTGGCGCGGTCCCCAAGAGACCCAGTACTTC.

This clone showed up just once. The J gene is TRBJ2-7, the V gene TRBV11-1, with 9 positions matching TRBD2. CDR1 SGHAT and CDR2 FQDESV come from the germline V gene (reference sequence). The V gene end was trimmed by 5 bases and the J gene end by 7 bases; junction bases not matched to a gene: 15. The length of the CDR3 is 16 residues. Here the CDR3 DNA reads TGTGCCAGCAGCGAGAGTACTAGCGGGCAGCTGTGGGAGCAGTACTTC. Its translation: CASSESTSGQLWEQYF.

The chain carries TRBV28 and TRBJ1-2; unclear D gene. Trimming stripped 3 bases from V and 4 bases from J, with 12 bases between. Germline CDR1 is MDHEN and CDR2 is SYDVKM. This CDR3 region has 14 residues. The CDR3 loop is CASSLEDGSYGYTF. The CDR3 nucleotides read TGTGCCAGCAGTTTGGAAGACGGTAGCTATGGCTACACCTTC.

This sequence joins TRBV6-1 and TRBJ2-1; the D gene is possibly TRBD2 (6 bases). The germline V gene has CDR1 MNHNS and CDR2 SASEGT. Trimming shortened V by 3 bases and J by 4 bases, and 13 bases separated the two germline ends. The CDR3 extends over 15 amino acids. The CDR3 DNA reads TGTGCCAGCAGTGAGGGGGGTATGGCATACAATGAGCAGTTCTTC. This encodes CASSEGGMAYNEQFF.

This chain joins TRBV11-2 and TRBJ1-2, with 7 nucleotides matching TRBD1. The CDR3 is 15 residues long. Germline V gene lookup returns CDR1 SGHAT and CDR2 FQNNGV. With 0 bases clipped from V and 6 bases from J, the junction kept 7 bases outside the gene matches. In DNA, the CDR3 is TGTGCCAGCAGCTTAGAGAGGACAGGAGAGAATGGCTACACCTTC. Amino acids: CASSLERTGENGYTF.

The rearrangement links TRBV4-3 to TRBJ2-1; TRBD2 might be the D (6 bases). Per the germline V gene, CDR1 is LGHNA and CDR2 is YSLEER. This CDR3 comprises 14 residues. Trimming removed 1 base at V and 6 bases at J, with 10 bases between. CDR3 region: CASSQADGSNEQFF. CDR3 coding DNA: TGCGCCAGCAGCCAAGCGGACGGGAGCAATGAGCAGTTCTTC.

This clone has a handful of counts. CDR3 in amino acids: CASSLAGASYNEQFF. CDR3 bases: TGTGCCAGCAGTCTAGCGGGGGCCTCCTACAATGAGCAGTTCTTC. The chain is built from TRBV6-5 and TRBJ2-1; 10 nucleotides align to TRBD2. The CDR3 runs 15 residues. J lost 0 bases, V lost 5 bases, and 1 base had no gene match. The germline V gene has CDR1 MNHEY and CDR2 SVGAGI.

The gene calls are TRBV6-5 and TRBJ2-7, with 11 bases that match TRBD2. The CDR3 contains 15 residues. Germline V gives CDR1 MNHEY, CDR2 SVGAGI. V trimming: 6 bases; J trimming: 2 bases; junction bases outside the gene matches: 6. The CDR3 DNA sequence: TGTGCCAGCAGCCTCGGGACTAGCGGACCCTACGAGCAGTACTTC. Protein: CASSLGTSGPYEQYF.

The chain recombines TRBV7-9 with TRBJ1-5; 9 bases are shared with TRBD1. J lost 0 bases, V lost 0 bases, and 6 bases had no gene match. CDR1 is SEHNR and CDR2 is FQNEAQ in the germline V gene (reference sequence). There are 18 residues in the CDR3. CDR3 nucleotide sequence: TGTGCCAGCAGCTTAGCCGGGGGACAGGGATATAGCAATCAGCCCCAGCATTTT. It yields the protein CASSLAGGQGYSNQPQHF.

This rearrangement joins TRBV9 to TRBJ2-1, with D possibly being TRBD2 (6 bases). Germline V gives CDR1 SGDLS, CDR2 YYNGEE. The CDR3 sequence is 15 residues long. Deletions cut 0 bases from V and 5 bases from J, with 12 bases between. This CDR3 reads CASSVGGGPNNEQFF. The CDR3 DNA reads as TGTGCCAGCAGCGTAGGAGGAGGGCCGAACAATGAGCAGTTCTTC.

V gene TRBV9 combines with J gene TRBJ1-1; a weak D match, TRBD1 (6 bases). The V end lost 3 bases, the J end lost 1 base, and 13 bases lay between the germline ends. CDR1 is SGDLS, CDR2 YYNGEE, per germline. This CDR3 is built from 15 residues. The CDR3 sequence: CASSGHGGSNTEAFF. The CDR3 DNA is TGTGCCAGCAGCGGACATGGGGGCTCGAACACTGAAGCTTTCTTT.

The CDR3 DNA follows: TGTGCCAGCAGTAAGCAGGGCCACTATGGCTACACCTTC. Amino acids: CASSKQGHYGYTF. The rearrangement joins TRBV28 to TRBJ1-2; possible D gene TRBD1, 5 bases. The CDR3 has 13 residues. The V and J ends lost 5 bases and 3 bases respectively, with 10 bases between them. Germline CDR1 and CDR2: MDHEN and SYDVKM.

V is TRBV11-2 and J is TRBJ1-2; tentatively, D is TRBD1 (6 bases). The CDR3 length is 15 residues. CDR1 and CDR2 (germline): SGHAT, FQNNGV. V was pared by 5 bases and J by 4 bases, with 17 bases between. CDR3 bases: TGTGCCAGCAGCCCAGAGCCAGGGGTGAGCTATGGCTACACCTTC. Protein sequence: CASSPEPGVSYGYTF.

V is TRBV28 and J is TRBJ1-2; D perhaps matches TRBD1 (5 bases). Between the trimmed V and J ends, which lost 5 bases and 8 bases, there was a span of 9 bases. This CDR3 has 11 residues. CDR1 is MDHEN and CDR2 is SYDVKM in the germline V gene. The CDR3 coding sequence is TGTGCCAGCAGTGGAGGGGTAGGCTACACCTTC. This sequence encodes CASSGGVGYTF.

J is TRBJ2-6 and V is TRBV15; maybe TRBD1 (6 bases). Germline values: CDR1 LNHNV, CDR2 YYDKDF (reference sequence). This CDR3 is built from 15 residues. Trimming left V 4 bases short and J 4 bases short, with 11 bases between. Here the CDR3 DNA reads TGTGCCACCAGCACCAGGACAGCCGGGGCCAACGTCCTGACTTTC. It translates to CATSTRTAGANVLTF.

This rearrangement joins TRBV5-8 to TRBJ1-2, with a possible D match to TRBD1 (5 bases). Germline V lookup: CDR1 SGHTS, CDR2 YDEGEE. The CDR3 has 13 amino acids. V gave up 2 bases and J gave up 8 bases, with 13 bases separating them. CDR3 sequence: CASSLAGTGGYTF. The CDR3 DNA reads as TGTGCCAGCAGCTTAGCAGGGACTGGAGGCTACACCTTC.

V and J are TRBV24-1 and TRBJ1-5; D is uncertain. Per the germline V gene, CDR1 is KGHDR and CDR2 is SFDVKD. V was clipped by 10 bases and J by 6 bases, with 9 bases between them. There are 11 residues in the CDR3. CDR3 in DNA: TGTGCCACAAGTCGCCTTCAGCCCCAGCATTTT. Amino acids: CATSRLQPQHF.

The genes are TRBV5-4 and TRBJ2-3; 9 bases fit TRBD2. CDR3 size: 16 residues. The V gene's germline CDR1 is SGHNT and CDR2 YYREEE (reference sequence). Germline trimming cut 2 bases from V and 2 bases from J; bases unmatched to any gene: 6. The CDR3 is CASSLAAGGFTDTQYF. CDR3 coding DNA: TGTGCCAGCAGCTTAGCAGCGGGAGGTTTCACAGATACGCAGTATTTT.